The 25 T cell receptor beta chains given below trace back to one sample, sequenced in a study of blood T cell repertoires in COVID-19. Some clones are missing from TCRdb's copy, which holds only in-frame ones; the method was immunoSEQ multiplex PCR. The sample yields 150,000 to 200,000 clones, approximately 84% seen once. Sequencing was performed on peripheral blood. The receptors stem from a woman of 80 years or more with acute or convalescent COVID-19.

This chain uses TRBV7-2 with TRBJ2-7, with 11 bases that match TRBD1. Trimming at V came to 1 base and at J to 1 base, leaving 12 bases not matched to a gene. Germline loops: CDR1 SGHTA, CDR2 FQGNSA. CDR3 size: 19 residues. CDR3 nucleotides: TGTGCCAGCAGCTTAGTTAGTGGATGGGGACAGGGGGGTTCCTACGAGCAGTACTTC. As protein: CASSLVSGWGQGGSYEQYF.

The chain joins TRBV7-9 to TRBJ2-2, with D uncertain. The CDR3 is made up of 10 amino acids. V was shortened by 5 bases and J by 7 bases, with 2 bases between the two germline ends. The germline gives CDR1 SEHNR, CDR2 FQNEAQ (reference sequence). CDR3 in amino acids: CASSLGELFF. As DNA, the CDR3 is TGTGCCAGCAGCCTCGGGGAGCTGTTTTTT.

This chain joins TRBV5-1 and TRBJ2-7; 8 nucleotides match TRBD1. The V gene end was trimmed by 4 bases and the J gene end by 3 bases; junction bases not matched to a gene: 3. The CDR3 is 13 residues long. From germline, CDR1 is SGHRS and CDR2 YFSETQ. CDR3: CASSQTGDYEQYF. The CDR3 DNA is TGCGCCAGCAGCCAGACAGGGGACTACGAGCAGTACTTC.

The chain couples TRBV11-2 to TRBJ2-1; D perhaps matches TRBD2 (5 bases). The CDR3 extends over 13 amino acids. CDR1 SGHAT and CDR2 FQNNGV come from the germline V gene. Deletions cut 1 base from V and 8 bases from J, with 9 bases between. CDR3 residues: CASSLGLRDEQFF. The CDR3 DNA follows: TGTGCCAGCAGCTTAGGACTAAGGGATGAGCAGTTCTTC.

The rearrangement joins TRBV27 to TRBJ1-2, with D perhaps matching TRBD1 (5 bases). Trimming took 5 bases from V and 2 from J, leaving 12 bases between them. This CDR3 has 14 residues. The germline V gene encodes CDR1 MNHEY and CDR2 SMNVEV (reference sequence). The CDR3 DNA sequence: TGTGCCAGCAGTCCTAGACAGTTAAACTATGGCTACACCTTC. It codes for CASSPRQLNYGYTF.

This chain uses TRBV19 with TRBJ2-1; 7 bases agree with TRBD2. Germline loops: CDR1 LNHDA, CDR2 SQIVND (reference sequence). The length of the CDR3 is 16 residues. J was trimmed by 0 bases and V by 4 bases; bases with no gene match: 6. The DNA of the CDR3 is TGTGCCAGTAGTAGGGGGAGGGAGAGCTCCTACAATGAGCAGTTCTTC. Protein product: CASSRGRESSYNEQFF.

This chain uses TRBV30 with TRBJ1-2, with TRBD1 identical over 7 bases. Losses at the gene ends were 3 bases for V and 7 bases for J; bases not matched to a gene: 8. This CDR3 region has 13 residues. CDR1 is GTSNPN, CDR2 SVGIG, per germline (reference sequence). CDR3 in DNA: TGTGCCTGGAGGGGCACAGGGGCAAGTGGCTACACCTTC. Its translation is CAWRGTGASGYTF.

The genes are TRBV4-3 and TRBJ1-2; D gene unclear. V dropped 4 bases and J dropped 0 bases, with 12 bases sitting between them. The CDR3 is 15 residues long. Germline CDR1 is LGHNA and CDR2 is YSLEER. The CDR3 DNA follows: TGCGCCAGCAGCCTGGCTGACAATCCTAACTATGGCTACACCTTC. This sequence encodes CASSLADNPNYGYTF.

V gene TRBV6-6 combines with J gene TRBJ1-1; D gene ambiguous. The CDR3 contains 13 residues. Looked up from germline, CDR1 is MNHNY and CDR2 is SVGAGI (reference sequence). V lost 2 bases and J 5 bases, leaving 9 bases between the germline ends. The CDR3 loop is CASSYEGVTEAFF. The CDR3 DNA sequence: TGTGCCAGCAGTTACGAGGGAGTTACTGAAGCTTTCTTT.

The CDR3 nucleotides are TGTGCCTGGAGTGTGAGCCATGGCTACACCTTC. Residues: CAWSVSHGYTF. This rearrangement joins TRBV30 to TRBJ1-2; D ambiguous. V lost 0 bases, J lost 6 bases, and 5 bases lay in between. Germline V CDR1 and CDR2: GTSNPN, SVGIG (reference sequence). The CDR3 spans 11 residues.

This clone was counted once. The chain uses TRBV30 and TRBJ1-1; D is undetermined. V was cut by 3 bases and J by 2 bases, with 4 bases left in between. Germline values: CDR1 GTSNPN, CDR2 SVGIG (reference sequence). The length of the CDR3 is 11 residues. The CDR3 loop reads CAWSVNTEAFF. The CDR3 coding sequence is TGTGCCTGGAGCGTAAACACTGAAGCTTTCTTT.

As DNA, the CDR3 is TGTGCCAGCAAAGGTCTTAGGTCTAGCGGGAGAGGTGAGCAGTTCTTC. This sequence encodes CASKGLRSSGRGEQFF. This sequence joins TRBV27 and TRBJ2-1; 10 nucleotides agree with TRBD2. Germline trimming cut 7 bases from V and 9 bases from J; bases unmatched to any gene: 15. CDR1 and CDR2 from the germline V gene are MNHEY and SMNVEV (reference sequence). This CDR3 is 16 amino acids long.

This rearrangement joins TRBV2 to TRBJ2-1; D ambiguous. Germline loops: CDR1 SNHLY, CDR2 FYNNEI. Trimming removed 8 bases from V and 0 bases from J, with 8 bases in between. This CDR3 has 13 amino acids. Written as DNA, the CDR3 is TGTGCCAGCGAGGAGTTCTCCTACAATGAGCAGTTCTTC. Translation gives CASEEFSYNEQFF.

This chain uses TRBV19 with TRBJ2-7; TRBD2 matches 13 bases. J lost 2 bases, V lost 4 bases, and 2 bases had no gene match. This CDR3 is built from 15 residues. Germline loops: CDR1 LNHDA, CDR2 SQIVND (reference sequence). CDR3 residues: CASSKGTSGAYEQYF. The CDR3 bases are TGTGCCAGTAGTAAGGGGACTAGCGGGGCCTACGAGCAGTACTTC.

J is TRBJ2-3 and V is TRBV2; D might be TRBD1 (5 bases). The V gene lost 5 bases and the J gene lost 5 bases, with 8 bases spanning the gap. CDR3 length: 12 residues. Germline V CDR1 and CDR2: SNHLY, FYNNEI. DNA for the CDR3: TGTGCCAGCAGTCCAGGGCTAGATACGCAGTATTTT. Residues: CASSPGLDTQYF. Filled out from reference TRBV2 and TRBJ2-3, the complete variable domain reads EPEVTQTPSHQVTQMGQEVILRCVPISNHLYFYWYRQILGQKVEFLVSFYNNEISEKSEIFDDQFSVERPDGSNFTLKIRSTKLEDSAMYFCASSPGLDTQYFGPGTRLTVL.

This clone has more than one count but fewer than ten. This chain joins TRBV12-3 or TRBV12-4 and TRBJ1-1; D is uncertain. Trimming stripped 7 bases from V and 0 bases from J, with 9 bases between. The CDR3 covers 13 residues. CDR3 nucleotide sequence: TGTGCCAGCACCATAACAGTGAACACTGAAGCTTTCTTT. Its translation is CASTITVNTEAFF.

The chain links TRBV14 to TRBJ2-5; 13 nucleotides match TRBD2. V lost 1 base and J lost 3; bases outside the gene matches: 8. CDR1 is SGHDN and CDR2 is FVKESK in the germline V gene. The CDR3 extends over 18 amino acids. CDR3 bases: TGTGCCAGCAGCCAAGTTCGGACTAGCGGGAGAGTGAAAGAGACCCAGTACTTC. It encodes CASSQVRTSGRVKETQYF.

The chain uses TRBV5-1 and TRBJ1-2; D is uncertain. Germline V gene sequence: CDR1 SGHRS, CDR2 YFSETQ. The V and J ends lost 1 base and 2 bases respectively, with 9 bases between them. This CDR3 has 14 amino acids. In DNA, the CDR3 is TGCGCCAGCAGCTTGTTTCCGGGAAACTATGGCTACACCTTC. Protein product: CASSLFPGNYGYTF.

This clone was counted once. The chain joins TRBV21-1 to TRBJ1-1; the D call in the table, TRBD1, was not verified against the DNA. TRBV21-1 is described as a pseudogene. This CDR3 spans 14 amino acids. This chain's CDR3 is CASSNRGWNTEAFF. The CDR3 bases are TGTGCCAGCAGCAATAGGGGGTGGAACACTGAAGCTTTCTTT.

In its sample, this clone was seen a few times. The genes are TRBV3-1 (or the pseudogene TRBV3-2) and TRBJ1-1; D call uncertain. CDR1 and CDR2 from the germline V gene are LGHDT and YNNKEL (reference sequence). This CDR3 has 14 amino acids. Trimming cost V 0 bases and J 7 bases, with 12 bases left between them. The DNA for the CDR3 is TGTGCCAGCAGCCAAGAATTTCAGTCTAGTGAAGCTTTCTTT. This translates into CASSQEFQSSEAFF.

The chain recombines TRBV7-2 with TRBJ1-2; D is possibly TRBD1 (6 bases). The CDR3 extends over 15 amino acids. With 8 bases removed from V and 4 bases from J, the gap between germline ends came to 20 bases. Germline values: CDR1 SGHTA, CDR2 FQGNSA. The CDR3 spells CASQLTGQKSYGYTF. The CDR3 coding sequence is TGTGCCAGCCAGCTTACAGGACAGAAGTCCTATGGCTACACCTTC.

As for this clone: At one boundary the junction diverges from the germline segment, which might be a read error. DNA for the CDR3: TGTGCCTGTGGAACAGGGTGGGGGAGTGGGACCAACGTCCTGACTTTC. The encoded protein is CACGTGWGSGTNVLTF. The chain uses TRBV30 and TRBJ2-6, with a tentative D call TRBD1 (6 bases). The CDR3 has 16 amino acids. The germline CDR1 and CDR2 sequences are GTSNPN and SVGIG (reference sequence). Full variable domain (outside the CDR3, taken from reference TRBV30 and TRBJ2-6): SQTIHQWPATLVQPVGSPLSLECTVEGTSNPNLYWYRQAAGRGLQLLFYSVGIGQISSEVPQNLSASRPQDRQFILSSKKLLLSDSGFYLCACGTGWGSGTNVLTFGAGSRLTVL.

The V gene is TRBV6-6, the J gene TRBJ1-4; D is uncertain. The CDR3 consists of 12 residues. CDR1 and CDR2 (germline): MNHNY, SVGAGI (reference sequence). The V end was cut by 0 bases, the J end by 11 bases, with 7 bases between. CDR3 protein: CASSYSMEKLFF. In nucleotides, the CDR3 is TGTGCCAGCAGTTACTCGATGGAGAAACTGTTTTTT.

This clone was detected a few times. The chain joins TRBV9 to TRBJ2-2; tentatively, D is TRBD2 (6 bases). V dropped 3 bases and J dropped 7 bases, with 19 bases sitting between them. Germline V gives CDR1 SGDLS, CDR2 YYNGEE. This CDR3 contains 16 residues. The CDR3 loop reads CASSADYRRVGGELFF. The CDR3 DNA reads as TGTGCCAGCAGCGCGGACTATCGGAGGGTTGGCGGGGAGCTGTTTTTT.

This clone was detected only once. The rearrangement uses TRBV7-8 and TRBJ2-5; 14 bases match TRBD2. This CDR3 spans 15 amino acids. CDR1 SGHVS and CDR2 FQNEAQ come from the germline V gene. Trimming cost V 3 bases and J 3 bases; bases outside gene matches: 0. The CDR3 coding sequence is TGTGCCAGCAGCTTGGGACTAGCGGGAGAAGAGACCCAGTACTTC. Translated: CASSLGLAGEETQYF.